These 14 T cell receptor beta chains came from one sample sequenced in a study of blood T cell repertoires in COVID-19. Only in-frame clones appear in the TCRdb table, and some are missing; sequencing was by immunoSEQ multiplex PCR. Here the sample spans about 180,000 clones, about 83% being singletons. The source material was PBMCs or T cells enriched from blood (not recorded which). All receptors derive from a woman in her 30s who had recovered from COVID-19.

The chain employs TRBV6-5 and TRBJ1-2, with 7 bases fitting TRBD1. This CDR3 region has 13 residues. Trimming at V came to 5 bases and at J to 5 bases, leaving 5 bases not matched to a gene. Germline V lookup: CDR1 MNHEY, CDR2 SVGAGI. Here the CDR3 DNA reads TGTGCCAGCAGTCCCAGGGGGGCTTATGGCTACACCTTC. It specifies CASSPRGAYGYTF.

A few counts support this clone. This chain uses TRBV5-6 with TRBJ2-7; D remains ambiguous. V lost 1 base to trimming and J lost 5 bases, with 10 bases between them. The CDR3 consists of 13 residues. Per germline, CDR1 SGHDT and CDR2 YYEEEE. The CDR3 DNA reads TGTGCCAGCAGCTTGTCTTCCTATAACGAGCAGTACTTC. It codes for CASSLSSYNEQYF.

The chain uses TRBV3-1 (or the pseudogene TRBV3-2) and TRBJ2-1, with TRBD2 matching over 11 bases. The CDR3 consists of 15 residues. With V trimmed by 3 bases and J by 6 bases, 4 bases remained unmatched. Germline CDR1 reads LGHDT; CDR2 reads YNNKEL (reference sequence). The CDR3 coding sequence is TGTGCCAGCAGCCAGACTAGCGGGAAAGGCAATGAGCAGTTCTTC. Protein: CASSQTSGKGNEQFF.

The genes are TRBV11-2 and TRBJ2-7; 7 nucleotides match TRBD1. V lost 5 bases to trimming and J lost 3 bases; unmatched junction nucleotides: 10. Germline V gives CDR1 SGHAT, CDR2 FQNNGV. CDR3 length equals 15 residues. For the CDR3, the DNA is TGTGCCAGCAGCACGAAGACAGGGCTGGACTACGAGCAGTACTTC. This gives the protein CASSTKTGLDYEQYF.

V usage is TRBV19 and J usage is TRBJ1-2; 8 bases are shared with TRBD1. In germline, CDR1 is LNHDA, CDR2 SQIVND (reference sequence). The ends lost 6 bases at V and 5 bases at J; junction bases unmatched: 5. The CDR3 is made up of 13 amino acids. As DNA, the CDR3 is TGTGCCAGTAGCCCGGGACAGGCTTATGGCTACACCTTC. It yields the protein CASSPGQAYGYTF.

CDR3 nucleotides: TGCAGCGTTGGATCGGGGGGCATTAGGTATAACACTGAAGCTTTCTTT. It codes for CSVGSGGIRYNTEAFF. The chain joins TRBV29-1 to TRBJ1-1, with D perhaps TRBD1 (6 bases). Germline V gene sequence: CDR1 SQVTM, CDR2 ANQGSEA. Trimming took off 4 bases at V and 2 bases at J, with 20 bases between the two ends. The CDR3 consists of 16 residues. The variable domain in full, with the rest retrieved from reference TRBV29-1 and TRBJ1-1, is SAVISQKPSRDICQRGTSLTIQCQVDSQVTMMFWYRQQPGQSLTLIATANQGSEATYESGFVIDKFPISRPNLTFSTLTVSNMSPEDSSIYLCSVGSGGIRYNTEAFFGQGTRLTVV.

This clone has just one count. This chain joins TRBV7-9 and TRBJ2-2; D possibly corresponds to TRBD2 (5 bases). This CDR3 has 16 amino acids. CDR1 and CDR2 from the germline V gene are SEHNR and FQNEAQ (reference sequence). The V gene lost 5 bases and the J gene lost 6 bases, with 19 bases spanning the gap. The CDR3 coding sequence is TGTGCCAGCAGCCAGAGGGTCCACGCGGGCCCCGGGGAGCTGTTTTTT. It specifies CASSQRVHAGPGELFF.

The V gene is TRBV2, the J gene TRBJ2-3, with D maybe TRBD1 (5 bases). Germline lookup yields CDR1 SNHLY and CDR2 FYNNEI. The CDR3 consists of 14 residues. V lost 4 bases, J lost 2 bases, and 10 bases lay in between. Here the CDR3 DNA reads TGTGCCAGCAGTGGTCAGGGCCCCACAGATACGCAGTATTTT. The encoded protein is CASSGQGPTDTQYF.

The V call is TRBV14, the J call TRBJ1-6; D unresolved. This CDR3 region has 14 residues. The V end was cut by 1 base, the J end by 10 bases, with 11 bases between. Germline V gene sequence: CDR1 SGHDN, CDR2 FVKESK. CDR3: CASSQVGLSSPLHF. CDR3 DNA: TGTGCCAGCAGCCAAGTTGGGCTGAGCTCACCCCTCCACTTT.

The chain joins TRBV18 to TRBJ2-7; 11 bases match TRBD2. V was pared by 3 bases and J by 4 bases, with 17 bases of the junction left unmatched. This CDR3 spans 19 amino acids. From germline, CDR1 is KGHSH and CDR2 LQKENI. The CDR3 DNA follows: TGTGCCAGCTCACCCAGACAGCACACTACTAGCGGGAGTGAGTACGAGCAGTACTTC. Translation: CASSPRQHTTSGSEYEQYF.

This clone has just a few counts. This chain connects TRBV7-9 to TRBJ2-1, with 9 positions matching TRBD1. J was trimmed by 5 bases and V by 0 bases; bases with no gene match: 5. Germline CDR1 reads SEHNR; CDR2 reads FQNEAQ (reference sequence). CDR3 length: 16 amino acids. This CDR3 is CASSLAGQGVNNEQFF. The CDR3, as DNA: TGTGCCAGCAGCTTAGCGGGACAGGGTGTCAACAATGAGCAGTTCTTC.

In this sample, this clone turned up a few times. The CDR3 sequence: CASSGGWSSGRTYEQYF. CDR3 in DNA: TGTGCCAGCAGTGGAGGCTGGAGTAGCGGGAGAACCTACGAGCAGTACTTC. This chain links TRBV2 with TRBJ2-7; 9 bases map to TRBD2. This CDR3 comprises 17 residues. V trimming: 4 bases; J trimming: 2 bases; junction bases outside the gene matches: 12. Germline CDR1 SNHLY, CDR2 FYNNEI.

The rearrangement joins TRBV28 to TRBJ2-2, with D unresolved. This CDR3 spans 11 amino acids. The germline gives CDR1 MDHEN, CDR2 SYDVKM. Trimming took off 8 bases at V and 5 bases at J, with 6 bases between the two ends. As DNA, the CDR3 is TGTGCCAGCTTGACTACCGGGGAGCTGTTTTTT. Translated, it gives CASLTTGELFF.

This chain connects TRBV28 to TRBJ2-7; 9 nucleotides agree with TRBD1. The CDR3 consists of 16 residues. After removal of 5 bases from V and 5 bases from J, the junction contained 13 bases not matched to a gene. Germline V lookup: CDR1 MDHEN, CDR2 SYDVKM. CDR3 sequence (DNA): TGTGCCAGCAGTCCCGTGGGGGGACAGGGCTCAAACGAGCAGTACTTC. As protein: CASSPVGGQGSNEQYF. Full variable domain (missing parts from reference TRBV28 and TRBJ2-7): DVKVTQSSRYLVKRTGEKVFLECVQDMDHENMFWYRQDPGLGLRLIYFSYDVKMKEKGDIPEGYSVSREKKERFSLILESASTNQTSMYLCASSPVGGQGSNEQYFGPGTRLTVT.